What follows are 27 T cell receptor beta chains derived from one specimen sequenced in a study of T-cell reconstitution after alpha-beta-depleted transplantation in children. Preparation of the TCRbeta library was carried out with unique molecular identifiers. MiXCR, run by TCRdb on the PCR reads, gives a single entry per CDR3 protein. The sample includes about 410,000 distinct CDR3 sequences, roughly 22% of them seen just once. The sequencing here drew on PBMCs from the stem cell graft donor, taken from the stem cell graft. Receptors originate from a human donor who donated a stem cell graft to a child with acute myeloid leukemia.

Only a few counts were recorded for this clonotype. The chain is built from TRBV5-1 and TRBJ2-3; tentative D call: TRBD2 (5 bases). V dropped 4 bases and J dropped 2 bases, with 11 bases sitting between them. Germline-derived CDR1 and CDR2 are SGHRS and YFSETQ. The CDR3 has 14 residues. The CDR3 region is CASSPDSPTDTQYF. The CDR3 nucleotides read TGCGCCAGCAGCCCGGACTCACCCACAGATACGCAGTATTTT.

The genes are TRBV5-8 and TRBJ1-2, with D possibly being TRBD1 (6 bases). Trimming took off 3 bases at V and 4 bases at J, with 22 bases between the two ends. The CDR3 consists of 17 residues. The germline gives CDR1 SGHTS, CDR2 YDEGEE. The CDR3 region is CASSYSDFLGGTYGYTF. The CDR3 DNA is TGTGCCAGCAGCTATTCCGACTTCTTAGGGGGAACCTATGGCTACACCTTC.

CDR3 loop: CASGKTGLNEQYF. Written as DNA, the CDR3 is TGTGCCAGCGGGAAGACAGGGCTAAACGAGCAGTACTTC. This sequence joins TRBV27 and TRBJ2-7; the match to TRBD1 covers 7 bases. The CDR3 is 13 residues long. Germline V lookup: CDR1 MNHEY, CDR2 SMNVEV (reference sequence). After removal of 8 bases from V and 5 bases from J, the junction contained 9 bases not matched to a gene.

The J gene is TRBJ1-5, the V gene TRBV27, with 10 positions matching TRBD1. This CDR3 region has 14 residues. The V gene end was trimmed by 6 bases and the J gene end by 5 bases; junction bases not matched to a gene: 4. CDR1 is MNHEY and CDR2 is SMNVEV in the germline V gene (reference sequence). The CDR3 coding sequence is TGTGCCAGCAGCCGAGACAGGGGGCATCAGCCCCAGCATTTT. It is translated as CASSRDRGHQPQHF.

At least ten counts were recorded for this clonotype. For the CDR3, the DNA is TGTGCCAGCAGTGAGTTAGAAGCAGATACGCAGTATTTT. This translates into CASSELEADTQYF. V usage is TRBV25-1 and J usage is TRBJ2-3; D remains ambiguous. V lost 3 bases and J lost 4, with 8 bases in between. Per the germline V gene, CDR1 is MGHDK and CDR2 is SYGVNS. The CDR3 consists of 13 residues.

Only a few counts were recorded for this clonotype. The chain links TRBV5-1 to TRBJ2-7, with 7 bases lining up with TRBD1. The CDR3 runs 14 residues. Per the germline V gene, CDR1 is SGHRS and CDR2 is YFSETQ. V was clipped by 4 bases and J by 3 bases; unmatched bases: 7. The CDR3 protein is CASSPQDRNYEQYF. In DNA, the CDR3 is TGCGCCAGCAGCCCTCAGGACAGGAACTACGAGCAGTACTTC.

This clonotype was found many times. This sequence joins TRBV20-1 and TRBJ2-5, with a possible D match to TRBD2 (5 bases). The CDR3 spans 12 residues. Trimming pared 3 bases from V and 2 bases from J, leaving 7 bases between. Germline V lookup: CDR1 DFQATT, CDR2 SNEGSKA (reference sequence). Here the CDR3 reads CSASVAQETQYF. The CDR3 DNA reads TGCAGTGCTAGCGTAGCGCAAGAGACCCAGTACTTC.

Here the CDR3 DNA reads TGCAGTGCTTCCGGGACAGGGGGGGAGCAGTACTTC. It codes for CSASGTGGEQYF. This sequence joins TRBV20-1 and TRBJ2-7; 11 bases agree with TRBD1. V shed 5 bases, J shed 7 bases, and the junction held 4 bases outside the gene matches. The CDR3 sequence is 12 residues long. CDR1 and CDR2 (germline): DFQATT, SNEGSKA (reference sequence).

The chain uses TRBV5-8 and TRBJ1-5; D not resolved. Germline assignment: CDR1 SGHTS and CDR2 YDEGEE. CDR3 length: 17 residues. V was shortened by 1 base and J by 4 bases, with 18 bases between the two germline ends. CDR3 protein: CASSLIPRELSNQPQHF. CDR3 DNA sequence: TGTGCCAGCAGCTTGATACCCCGGGAGCTATCGAATCAGCCCCAGCATTTT.

The rearrangement links TRBV12-3 or TRBV12-4 to TRBJ2-1, with 8 positions matching TRBD2. The CDR3 covers 15 residues. The V and J ends lost 6 bases and 2 bases, in that order; junction bases with no gene match: 6. The CDR3 sequence is CASSPAGLAYNEQFF. CDR3 coding DNA: TGTGCCAGCAGCCCTGCGGGACTAGCCTACAATGAGCAGTTCTTC.

This clonotype was observed at least ten times. This rearrangement joins TRBV29-1 to TRBJ2-3, with D perhaps matching TRBD2 (5 bases). CDR1 and CDR2 from the germline V gene are SQVTM and ANQGSEA. The V end was cut by 1 base, the J end by 1 base, with 18 bases between. This CDR3 region has 17 residues. CDR3 residues: CSVEGGWVLYGTDTQYF. For the CDR3, the DNA is TGCAGCGTTGAAGGAGGGTGGGTTCTCTACGGCACAGATACGCAGTATTTT.

In its sample, this clonotype was seen a few times. The chain recombines TRBV7-9 with TRBJ2-1, with D unresolved. In germline, CDR1 is SEHNR, CDR2 FQNEAQ (reference sequence). The CDR3 runs to 16 residues. V was trimmed by 0 bases and J by 1 base, leaving 10 bases between them. The CDR3 bases are TGTGCCAGCAGCTTAGCGTTGACCGATTCCTACAATGAGCAGTTCTTC. It translates to CASSLALTDSYNEQFF.

This clonotype came up many times. The V call is TRBV20-1, the J call TRBJ1-1; TRBD1 might be the D (5 bases). Germline CDR1 reads DFQATT; CDR2 reads SNEGSKA (reference sequence). This CDR3 region has 16 residues. V was trimmed by 5 bases and J by 1 base, leaving 20 bases between them. The CDR3 spells CSAEVWDGGWNTEAFF. In nucleotides, the CDR3 is TGCAGTGCTGAGGTTTGGGACGGCGGTTGGAACACTGAAGCTTTCTTT.

This clonotype was seen more than once but under ten times. The chain couples TRBV11-2 to TRBJ2-6; a possible D gene is TRBD1 (5 bases). CDR1 and CDR2 (germline): SGHAT, FQNNGV. V lost 2 bases and J lost 0, with 8 bases in between. The CDR3 is made up of 16 amino acids. In nucleotides, the CDR3 is TGTGCCAGCAGCTTATCAGACAGCTCTGGGGCCAACGTCCTGACTTTC. It codes for CASSLSDSSGANVLTF. The full variable domain, completed using reference TRBV11-2 and TRBJ2-6, is EAGVAQSPRYKIIEKRQSVAFWCNPISGHATLYWYQQILGQGPKLLIQFQNNGVVDDSQLPKDRFSAERLKGVDSTLKIQPAKLEDSAVYLCASSLSDSSGANVLTFGAGSRLTVL.

This clonotype has at least ten counts. The rearrangement uses TRBV5-1 and TRBJ2-3, with D possibly being TRBD1 (5 bases). Per the germline V gene, CDR1 is SGHRS and CDR2 is YFSETQ. V gave up 0 bases and J gave up 2 bases, with 7 bases separating them. The CDR3 is 14 residues long. CDR3 sequence: CASSLGQTTDTQYF. The CDR3 region has the DNA TGCGCCAGCAGCTTGGGACAGACCACAGATACGCAGTATTTT.

This clonotype was picked up many times. This chain uses TRBV6-1 with TRBJ2-1; unclear D gene. This CDR3 contains 13 residues. The V gene's germline CDR1 is MNHNS and CDR2 SASEGT. V dropped 6 bases and J dropped 5 bases, with 11 bases sitting between them. In nucleotides, the CDR3 is TGTGCCAGCAGCTTGACCTACGACAATGAGCAGTTCTTC. Amino acids: CASSLTYDNEQFF.

CDR3 loop: CASTLISGAREKLFF. The CDR3 DNA is TGTGCCAGCACCCTAATTTCCGGGGCTCGCGAAAAACTGTTTTTT. J is TRBJ1-4 and V is TRBV12-3 or TRBV12-4; the D gene is possibly TRBD1 (5 bases). V was clipped by 7 bases and J by 8 bases, with 20 bases between them. The CDR3 extends over 15 amino acids.

This clonotype was observed many times. CDR3 sequence: CSARDRGGIAYEQYF. The CDR3 DNA follows: TGCAGTGCTAGAGATCGCGGCGGGATTGCCTACGAGCAGTACTTC. The chain carries TRBV20-1 and TRBJ2-7, with D possibly being TRBD2 (6 bases). Per germline, CDR1 DFQATT and CDR2 SNEGSKA (reference sequence). This CDR3 is 15 amino acids long. V lost 0 bases to trimming and J lost 2 bases, with 14 bases between them.

The table lists this clonotype with a few counts. The chain carries TRBV12-3 or TRBV12-4 and TRBJ2-1, with D tentatively TRBD2 (6 bases). Trimming removed 7 bases at V and 7 bases at J, with 20 bases between. The CDR3 consists of 15 residues. CDR3 bases: TGTGCCAGCATCCCGTCCTTAGCGGCCCTTAATGAGCAGTTCTTC. This gives the protein CASIPSLAALNEQFF.

On this clonotype itself: A much more abundant neighbour one base away suggests this may be a read error. The J gene is TRBJ2-1, the V gene TRBV20-1, with TRBD2 identical over 7 bases. V trimming: 3 bases; J trimming: 10 bases; junction bases outside the gene matches: 9. Germline assignment: CDR1 DFQATT and CDR2 SNEGSKA (reference sequence). The CDR3 has 13 amino acids. CDR3 sequence (DNA): TGCAGTGCTAGGAGGGAGGGAGTTGGGGAGCAGTTCTTC. Translation: CSARREGVGEQFF.

This clonotype was found many times. The gene calls are TRBV6-5 and TRBJ2-6; 7 nucleotides match TRBD1. This CDR3 is built from 15 residues. Looked up from germline, CDR1 is MNHEY and CDR2 is SVGAGI. V lost 4 bases to trimming and J lost 3 bases; unmatched junction nucleotides: 3. CDR3 protein: CASSSGGVGANVLTF. Here the CDR3 DNA reads TGTGCCAGCAGTTCAGGGGGAGTTGGGGCCAACGTCCTGACTTTC.

This clonotype was counted between two and nine times. The chain recombines TRBV9 with TRBJ2-7, with 8 bases that match TRBD2. The trim removed 3 bases at V and 3 bases at J, leaving 8 bases unmatched. Germline-derived CDR1 and CDR2 are SGDLS and YYNGEE. The CDR3 contains 15 residues. CDR3 nucleotides: TGTGCCAGCAGCGCGTCGGGACTAGATTTCTACGAGCAGTACTTC. Translated: CASSASGLDFYEQYF.

The chain employs TRBV12-3 or TRBV12-4 and TRBJ2-3; D is undetermined. The CDR3 runs 11 residues. Deletions cut 5 bases from V and 7 bases from J, with 7 bases between. CDR3 nucleotide sequence: TGTGCCAGCAGTGCTCCGAATACGCAGTATTTT. Translated: CASSAPNTQYF.

The chain uses TRBV5-1 and TRBJ2-7; TRBD1 matches at 7 bases. J lost 6 bases, V lost 5 bases, and 11 bases had no gene match. The CDR3 consists of 14 residues. Germline CDR1 reads SGHRS; CDR2 reads YFSETQ. CDR3 in DNA: TGCGCCAGCAGTCCAGACAGGGAAGGAGGCGAGCAGTACTTC. It translates to CASSPDREGGEQYF.

In its sample, this clonotype was seen many times. This chain links TRBV29-1 with TRBJ1-5, with D perhaps TRBD1 (6 bases). There are 14 residues in the CDR3. CDR1 SQVTM and CDR2 ANQGSEA come from the germline V gene. Trimming pared 5 bases from V and 5 bases from J, leaving 16 bases between. CDR3 nucleotide sequence: TGCAGCGTTCCAGCGCCGGGACAAGATCAGCCCCAGCATTTT. Protein: CSVPAPGQDQPQHF.

This clonotype was detected only a few times. The genes are TRBV20-1 and TRBJ2-1; 11 bases agree with TRBD2. The CDR3 spans 13 residues. The trim removed 3 bases at V and 7 bases at J, leaving 2 bases unmatched. From germline, CDR1 is DFQATT and CDR2 SNEGSKA (reference sequence). CDR3 coding DNA: TGCAGTGCTAGTACTAGCGGGAGAAATGAGCAGTTCTTC. Its translation: CSASTSGRNEQFF.

This clonotype has a count of ten or more. The J gene is TRBJ1-1, the V gene TRBV12-3 or TRBV12-4; D ambiguous. Deletions cut 1 base from V and 6 bases from J, with 6 bases between. The CDR3 totals 12 residues. CDR3 in DNA: TGTGCCAGCAGTTTAGAGGATGCTGAAGCTTTCTTT. This translates into CASSLEDAEAFF.